The 31 T cell receptor beta chains given below trace back to one sample, sequenced in a study of cytomegalovirus exposure and HLA in healthy donors. PCR involved 60 Vbeta and 13 Jbeta primers. Method: immunoSEQ multiplex PCR; TCRdb's copy keeps in-frame clones and lacks some. The sample shows about 200,000 clones, 70% to 80% of them seen only once. Sequenced material: PBMCs. These receptors were taken from a male donor in good health and CMV-seropositive.

The J gene is TRBJ2-1, the V gene TRBV6-5, with D uncertain. This CDR3 has 16 residues. Germline CDR1 is MNHEY and CDR2 is SVGAGI. V lost 0 bases, J lost 0 bases, and 9 bases lay in between. The CDR3 region is CASSYSALNSYNEQFF. The CDR3 nucleotides read TGTGCCAGCAGTTACTCAGCCCTAAACTCCTACAATGAGCAGTTCTTC.

The genes are TRBV5-8 and TRBJ1-1, with D perhaps TRBD1 (6 bases). Per the germline V gene, CDR1 is SGHTS and CDR2 is YDEGEE. The V end lost 0 bases, the J end lost 6 bases, and 15 bases lay between the germline ends. CDR3 length: 15 residues. CDR3 nucleotides: TGTGCCAGCAGCTTGGAGAGGGGACATGGGGCTGAAGCTTTCTTT. This codes for CASSLERGHGAEAFF.

The chain carries TRBV7-6 and TRBJ2-5, with D unresolved. Germline loops: CDR1 SGHVS, CDR2 FNYEAQ. The CDR3 covers 11 residues. Trimming took off 4 bases at V and 6 bases at J, with 6 bases between the two ends. This CDR3 reads CASSSEKTQYF. DNA of the CDR3: TGTGCCAGCAGCTCCGAGAAGACCCAGTACTTC.

This chain uses TRBV9 with TRBJ2-5, with 13 bases matching TRBD2. Germline assignment: CDR1 SGDLS and CDR2 YYNGEE. The trim removed 3 bases at V and 2 bases at J, leaving 4 bases unmatched. This CDR3 region has 16 residues. Written as DNA, the CDR3 is TGTGCCAGCAGCGCCGGACTAGCGGGGGCACAAGAGACCCAGTACTTC. Translation: CASSAGLAGAQETQYF.

V and J are TRBV2 and TRBJ2-1, with a tentative D call TRBD2 (6 bases). CDR1 SNHLY and CDR2 FYNNEI come from the germline V gene. CDR3 length: 12 amino acids. V was clipped by 5 bases and J by 7 bases, with 9 bases between them. The CDR3 reads CASSYLANEQFF. The CDR3 DNA reads as TGTGCCAGCAGTTATCTAGCGAATGAGCAGTTCTTC.

The gene calls are TRBV5-4 and TRBJ1-1, with TRBD1 matching over 8 bases. This CDR3 spans 16 amino acids. CDR1 and CDR2 (germline): SGHNT, YYREEE (reference sequence). Unmatched junction bases numbered 10, after V lost 0 bases and J lost 6 bases. CDR3 bases: TGTGCCAGCAGCTTGGTGGGCAGGGGGCACCGCGCTGAAGCTTTCTTT. This codes for CASSLVGRGHRAEAFF.

CDR3 amino acids: CASTTGNTGELFF. DNA of the CDR3: TGTGCCAGCACGACAGGAAACACCGGGGAGCTGTTTTTT. The chain links TRBV7-3 to TRBJ2-2; D might be TRBD1 (6 bases). The CDR3 spans 13 residues. Trimming took 7 bases from V and 2 from J, leaving 8 bases between them. The germline V gene encodes CDR1 SGHTA and CDR2 FQGTGA.

The J gene is TRBJ2-7, the V gene TRBV7-8, with D perhaps matching TRBD1 (5 bases). Germline CDR1 SGHVS, CDR2 FQNEAQ. The ends were cut back, 1 base at V and 3 bases at J, with 10 bases in the middle. The length of the CDR3 is 14 residues. CDR3 residues: CASSLGNRHYEQYF. The DNA for the CDR3 is TGTGCCAGCAGCTTAGGGAACAGGCACTACGAGCAGTACTTC. Variable domain in full (rest from reference TRBV7-8 and TRBJ2-7): GAGVSQSPRYKVAKRGQDVALRCDPISGHVSLFWYQQALGQGPEFLTYFQNEAQLDKSGLPSDRFFAERPEGSVSTLKIQRTQQEDSAVYLCASSLGNRHYEQYFGPGTRLTVT.

The chain employs TRBV15 and TRBJ1-1, with D hard to call. CDR1 and CDR2 from the germline V gene are LNHNV and YYDKDF (reference sequence). The CDR3 length is 13 residues. The V and J ends lost 8 bases and 1 base respectively, with 11 bases between them. For the CDR3, the DNA is TGTGCCACCGGGCGGCGGGGGAACACTGAAGCTTTCTTT. This sequence encodes CATGRRGNTEAFF.

Written as DNA, the CDR3 is TGTGCCAGCAGCTTTGCCGGGACAGGGTTAAGGGAAAAACTGTTTTTT. Translation gives CASSFAGTGLREKLFF. The chain employs TRBV7-6 and TRBJ1-4, with 9 nucleotides matching TRBD1. V lost 3 bases to trimming and J lost 8 bases; unmatched junction nucleotides: 10. The CDR3 spans 16 residues. Germline-derived CDR1 and CDR2 are SGHVS and FNYEAQ.

The chain joins TRBV7-8 to TRBJ2-7; 9 bases agree with TRBD2. The ends lost 1 base at V and 0 bases at J; junction bases unmatched: 10. The CDR3 is 18 amino acids. Germline V gives CDR1 SGHVS, CDR2 FQNEAQ. The CDR3 sequence is CASSLEASGTISSYEQYF. Here the CDR3 DNA reads TGTGCCAGCAGCTTAGAGGCTAGCGGGACTATTAGCTCCTACGAGCAGTACTTC.

The chain has TRBV18 and TRBJ2-7, with 7 bases matching TRBD1. The V segment lost 2 bases and the J segment 4 bases; nucleotides outside the gene matches: 11. Germline V gene data show CDR1 as KGHSH and CDR2 as LQKENI. The CDR3 is 16 amino acids. CDR3 sequence reads: CASSPSLLPTGYEQYF. The CDR3 DNA sequence: TGTGCCAGCTCACCATCTTTACTACCGACAGGGTACGAGCAGTACTTC.

The rearrangement joins TRBV19 to TRBJ1-1; D ambiguous. This CDR3 spans 14 amino acids. Germline values: CDR1 LNHDA, CDR2 SQIVND (reference sequence). Between the trimmed V and J ends, which lost 0 bases and 2 bases, there was a span of 7 bases. The CDR3 here is CASSIEGQNTEAFF. In nucleotides, the CDR3 is TGTGCCAGTAGTATAGAGGGCCAAAACACTGAAGCTTTCTTT.

This clone was recorded only once. The V and J genes are TRBV5-4 and TRBJ1-6, with 11 nucleotides matching TRBD1. With V trimmed by 4 bases and J by 7 bases, 10 bases remained unmatched. This CDR3 spans 17 amino acids. Germline assignment: CDR1 SGHNT and CDR2 YYREEE (reference sequence). The CDR3 coding sequence is TGTGCCAGCAGCACCCCGTGGGGACAGGGGGGAAATTCACCCCTCCACTTT. It is translated as CASSTPWGQGGNSPLHF.

The V and J genes are TRBV11-1 and TRBJ2-7; 7 nucleotides match TRBD1. The CDR3 contains 15 residues. After removal of 3 bases from V and 6 bases from J, the junction contained 11 bases not matched to a gene. Germline values: CDR1 SGHAT, CDR2 FQDESV (reference sequence). The CDR3 sequence is CASSFRTGVQGEQYF. The CDR3 bases are TGTGCCAGCAGCTTCCGCACAGGGGTCCAAGGCGAGCAGTACTTC.

A note on this clone: The junction shows a germline mismatch at one end, possibly a read error. V is TRBV7-9 and J is TRBJ2-7, with TRBD2 matching over 15 bases. Germline lookup yields CDR1 SEHNR and CDR2 FQNEAQ (reference sequence). CDR3 length: 15 residues. The CDR3 nucleotides read TGTTCCAGCAGCCGGACTAGCGGGAGGGCCGACGAGCAGTACTTC. This gives the protein CSSSRTSGRADEQYF. The variable domain in full, completed from reference TRBV7-9 and TRBJ2-7, reads DTGVSQNPRHKITKRGQNVTFRCDPISEHNRLYWYRQTLGQGPEFLTYFQNEAQLEKSRLLSDRFSAERPKGSFSTLEIQRTEQGDSAMYLCSSSRTSGRADEQYFGPGTRLTVT.

The rearrangement joins TRBV9 to TRBJ1-1; D uncertain. The V end lost 0 bases, the J end lost 2 bases, and 11 bases lay between the germline ends. CDR3 size: 15 residues. In germline, CDR1 is SGDLS, CDR2 YYNGEE. The CDR3 sequence is CASSVGGAGNTEAFF. CDR3 coding DNA: TGTGCCAGCAGCGTAGGGGGAGCAGGCAACACTGAAGCTTTCTTT.

In this sample, this clone turned up once. The chain links TRBV6-4 to TRBJ2-1, with 7 nucleotides matching TRBD2. V dropped 7 bases and J dropped 1; count of bases not matched to a gene: 10. Germline values: CDR1 MRHNA, CDR2 SNTAGT. CDR3 length equals 16 residues. The CDR3 loop reads CASTPRGGGSYNEQFF. Here the CDR3 DNA reads TGTGCCAGCACCCCTCGAGGCGGGGGTTCCTACAATGAGCAGTTCTTC.

J is TRBJ1-3 and V is TRBV27; 8 positions agree with TRBD1. The CDR3 is made up of 19 amino acids. Germline CDR1 MNHEY, CDR2 SMNVEV (reference sequence). The ends lost 4 bases at V and 0 bases at J; junction bases unmatched: 14. The CDR3 loop reads CASSSRQGLRSFSGNTIYF. For the CDR3, the DNA is TGTGCCAGCAGTTCCCGACAGGGGCTTAGGTCGTTCTCTGGAAACACCATATATTTT.

The V call is TRBV29-1, the J call TRBJ1-1, with D possibly TRBD1 on 5 matching bases. This CDR3 contains 12 residues. Per the germline V gene, CDR1 is SQVTM and CDR2 is ANQGSEA. Trimming shortened V by 4 bases and J by 9 bases, and 15 bases separated the two germline ends. CDR3 DNA sequence: TGCAGCGTTGTAGAGGGGAGACTAAAAGCTTTCTTT. This encodes CSVVEGRLKAFF. Drawing the rest from reference TRBV29-1 and TRBJ1-1, the complete variable domain is SAVISQKPSRDICQRGTSLTIQCQVDSQVTMMFWYRQQPGQSLTLIATANQGSEATYESGFVIDKFPISRPNLTFSTLTVSNMSPEDSSIYLCSVVEGRLKAFFGQGTRLTVV.

J is TRBJ1-1 and V is TRBV5-4; maybe TRBD1 (6 bases). Germline CDR1 SGHNT, CDR2 YYREEE (reference sequence). The CDR3 loop spans 14 amino acids. Trimming shortened V by 5 bases and J by 5 bases, and 16 bases separated the two germline ends. This chain's CDR3 is CASRRSGGGTEAFF. CDR3 DNA sequence: TGTGCCAGCAGAAGAAGCGGGGGCGGAACTGAAGCTTTCTTT.

The rearrangement uses TRBV29-1 and TRBJ1-1; 10 positions agree with TRBD1. In germline, CDR1 is SQVTM, CDR2 ANQGSEA. The CDR3 extends over 15 amino acids. V dropped 4 bases and J dropped 0; count of bases not matched to a gene: 5. CDR3 region: CSVVGDRGMNTEAFF. The CDR3 DNA reads as TGCAGCGTTGTCGGGGACAGGGGAATGAACACTGAAGCTTTCTTT.

The J gene is TRBJ1-3, the V gene TRBV7-9; D gene uncertain. Trimming removed 4 bases at V and 0 bases at J, with 4 bases between. The CDR3 spans 13 residues. Germline CDR1 is SEHNR and CDR2 is FQNEAQ (reference sequence). The CDR3 DNA is TGTGCCAGCAGCTCCAACTCTGGAAACACCATATATTTT. It translates to CASSSNSGNTIYF.

On this clone: Other DNA variants within this sample encode the same CDR3. The CDR3 region is CASSVAQGNYGYTF. The CDR3 coding sequence is TGTGCCAGCAGCGTAGCCCAGGGTAACTATGGCTACACCTTC. This chain joins TRBV9 and TRBJ1-2; D may be TRBD1 (5 bases). In germline, CDR1 is SGDLS, CDR2 YYNGEE. Trimming pared 0 bases from V and 1 base from J, leaving 7 bases between. The CDR3 sequence is 14 residues long.

As DNA, the CDR3 is TGTGCCAGCAGTGAATCTGACAGGGTAGGCAATCAGCCCCAGCATTTT. Protein: CASSESDRVGNQPQHF. The V call is TRBV2, the J call TRBJ1-5; 7 bases line up with TRBD1. The trim removed 2 bases at V and 2 bases at J, leaving 6 bases unmatched. CDR1 and CDR2 (germline): SNHLY, FYNNEI. This CDR3 region has 16 residues.

This chain links TRBV6-6 with TRBJ1-1; 12 bases match TRBD1. Germline V gene sequence: CDR1 MNHNY, CDR2 SVGAGI (reference sequence). The CDR3 is made up of 16 amino acids. The ends lost 6 bases at V and 8 bases at J; junction bases unmatched: 13. CDR3 region: CASRLHLGQGASEAFF. Here the CDR3 DNA reads TGTGCCAGCAGACTCCACTTGGGACAGGGGGCGTCAGAAGCTTTCTTT.

This sequence joins TRBV25-1 and TRBJ2-7, with 14 bases identical to TRBD2. Unmatched junction bases numbered 5, after V lost 8 bases and J lost 2 bases. The CDR3 is made up of 15 amino acids. Germline V gives CDR1 MGHDK, CDR2 SYGVNS. The CDR3 region has the DNA TGTGCCAGCTCAGCGGGACTAGCGGGAGCCTACGAGCAGTACTTC. It specifies CASSAGLAGAYEQYF.

The CDR3 nucleotides read TGCACCAGCAGCCAAGTTAGAGCGGAGCAAGAGACCCAGTACTTC. This codes for CTSSQVRAEQETQYF. The genes are TRBV1 and TRBJ2-5; the table's TRBD2 call for D was not verified on the DNA. TRBV1 represents a pseudogene. There are 15 residues in the CDR3.

The rearrangement uses TRBV9 and TRBJ1-1; 8 bases match TRBD1. Trimming at V came to 0 bases and at J to 5 bases, leaving 3 bases not matched to a gene. This CDR3 is built from 14 residues. From germline, CDR1 is SGDLS and CDR2 YYNGEE. In nucleotides, the CDR3 is TGTGCCAGCAGCGTAGCAGGGGGCCGGACTGAAGCTTTCTTT. Encoded protein: CASSVAGGRTEAFF. Complete variable domain (other parts from reference TRBV9 and TRBJ1-1): DSGVTQTPKHLITATGQRVTLRCSPRSGDLSVYWYQQSLDQGLQFLIQYYNGEERAKGNILERFSAQQFPDLHSELNLSSLELGDSALYFCASSVAGGRTEAFFGQGTRLTVV.

The chain employs TRBV6-5 and TRBJ1-3, with D perhaps TRBD1 (5 bases). Germline loops: CDR1 MNHEY, CDR2 SVGAGI. V lost 8 bases and J 0 bases, leaving 11 bases between the germline ends. There are 14 residues in the CDR3. Here the CDR3 reads CASFGQFSGNTIYF. The CDR3 region has the DNA TGTGCCAGCTTTGGACAATTCTCTGGAAACACCATATATTTT.

This rearrangement joins TRBV23-1 to TRBJ2-1, with 8 bases fitting TRBD1. TRBV23-1 is labeled an ORF, and its function is uncertain. The junction had 9 bases not matched to a gene; V was cut back by 3 bases and J by 5 bases. The CDR3 loop spans 16 amino acids. The CDR3 bases are TGCGCCAGCAGTCACCCCGGGCGGGACAGGAACAATGAGCAGTTCTTC. Protein product: CASSHPGRDRNNEQFF.